This T cell receptor (beta chain) was obtained from a study of blood T cell repertoires in COVID-19. Whole-study context: In each case, the material was cDNA or gDNA derived from T cells, B-cell-depleted T cells, or PBMCs.

Unmatched junction bases numbered 11, after V lost 5 bases and J lost 7 bases. Germline CDR1 reads LNHDA; CDR2 reads SQIVND (reference sequence). The CDR3 covers 15 residues. Using immunoSEQ multiplex PCR, the repertoire was profiled, and TCRdb retains in-frame clones only, with some absent. The sample includes a few hundred thousand clones, roughly nine tenths of them seen just once. The origin of this receptor is a woman aged 45-65 years who had recovered from COVID-19. This chain links TRBV19 with TRBJ1-2; TRBD1 matches 9 bases. The sequenced material came from peripheral blood. The DNA for the CDR3 is TGTGCCAGTAGTCCGTCCCGGGACAGGGCGGGTGGCTACACCTTC. As protein: CASSPSRDRAGGYTF.